The next 25 T cell receptor beta chains were all read from a single sample in a study of blood T cell repertoires in COVID-19. Measured with immunoSEQ multiplex PCR; TCRdb has only the in-frame clones, and not every one. The sample records roughly 65,000 clones, approximately 94% being singletons. The specimen sequenced was peripheral blood. The receptor source for this set is a man in his 70s with active COVID-19.

This chain joins TRBV19 and TRBJ1-1; 7 bases are shared with TRBD1. Germline values: CDR1 LNHDA, CDR2 SQIVND (reference sequence). The CDR3 is 14 residues long. V was pared by 5 bases and J by 4 bases, with 7 bases of the junction left unmatched. This chain's CDR3 is CASSRTGQITEAFF. The CDR3 bases are TGTGCCAGTAGTCGTACGGGACAGATCACTGAAGCTTTCTTT.

The gene calls are TRBV6-5 and TRBJ1-6, with 7 bases matching TRBD1. The CDR3 runs 13 residues. Germline values: CDR1 MNHEY, CDR2 SVGAGI. V lost 10 bases, J lost 4 bases, and 4 bases stayed unmatched. The DNA for the CDR3 is TGTGCCACCGGGACAGCATATAATTCACCCCTCCACTTT. Its translation is CATGTAYNSPLHF.

The V call is TRBV4-1, the J call TRBJ1-1; D remains unclear. The CDR3 has 16 amino acids. Germline CDR1 is MGHRA and CDR2 is YSYEKL. V was pared by 1 base and J by 0 bases, with 12 bases between. The CDR3: CASSQVGVGLNTEAFF. The CDR3 region has the DNA TGCGCCAGCAGCCAAGTCGGGGTGGGCCTGAACACTGAAGCTTTCTTT.

As DNA, the CDR3 is TGTGCCAGCAGATTGACAGGGGTAGAGACCCAGTACTTC. Translating it yields CASRLTGVETQYF. The chain combines TRBV5-4 with TRBJ2-5; TRBD1 matches at 8 bases. Germline V lookup: CDR1 SGHNT, CDR2 YYREEE (reference sequence). The J segment lost 4 bases and the V segment lost 5 bases, leaving 4 bases of the junction unmatched. The CDR3 contains 13 residues.

This sequence joins TRBV4-2 and TRBJ2-1; 11 nucleotides agree with TRBD2. This CDR3 spans 15 amino acids. V trimming: 4 bases; J trimming: 3 bases; junction bases outside the gene matches: 2. Germline V gene sequence: CDR1 LGHNA, CDR2 YNFKEQ. CDR3 amino acids: CASSPGTSGYNEQFF. Written as DNA, the CDR3 is TGTGCCAGCAGCCCCGGGACTAGCGGCTACAATGAGCAGTTCTTC.

J is TRBJ1-1 and V is TRBV21-1. TRBV21-1 is an annotated pseudogene. The CDR3 runs to 16 residues. CDR3: CASSKGASGERTEAFF. CDR3 DNA sequence: TGTGCCAGCAGCAAAGGGGCGTCGGGGGAACGCACTGAAGCTTTCTTT.

The chain links TRBV5-1 to TRBJ2-2, with D perhaps matching TRBD1 (6 bases). The CDR3 length is 13 residues. Trimming took 4 bases from V and 6 from J, leaving 10 bases between them. Germline V lookup: CDR1 SGHRS, CDR2 YFSETQ. CDR3 region: CASSIQGSGELFF. CDR3 nucleotides: TGCGCCAGCAGCATACAGGGTTCCGGGGAGCTGTTTTTT.

The chain joins TRBV10-1 to TRBJ2-1; D gene uncertain. The V gene lost 2 bases and the J gene lost 9 bases, with 5 bases spanning the gap. The CDR3 contains 11 residues. Germline CDR1 WNHNN, CDR2 SYGVQD (reference sequence). CDR3 sequence (DNA): TGCGCCAGCAGTGAGGGAGCTGAGCAGTTCTTC. The encoded protein is CASSEGAEQFF.

The chain uses TRBV7-9 and TRBJ2-3, with D possibly being TRBD2 (5 bases). V lost 11 bases and J lost 1, with 22 bases in between. Germline V gives CDR1 SEHNR, CDR2 FQNEAQ (reference sequence). The CDR3 covers 16 residues. The CDR3 reads CAGRLAGPWRTDTQYF. The CDR3 DNA reads TGTGCCGGGCGTCTAGCAGGCCCGTGGCGCACAGATACGCAGTATTTT.

This chain connects TRBV2 to TRBJ2-7; 10 bases are a match to TRBD1. The germline gives CDR1 SNHLY, CDR2 FYNNEI. V dropped 6 bases and J dropped 1; count of bases not matched to a gene: 6. The CDR3 sequence is 15 residues long. In nucleotides, the CDR3 is TGTGCCAGCAGCGCGGACAGGGGGGGGTCCTACGAGCAGTACTTC. Protein: CASSADRGGSYEQYF.

The V call is TRBV5-1, the J call TRBJ2-2, with TRBD1 matching over 10 bases. The V gene's germline CDR1 is SGHRS and CDR2 YFSETQ. Trimming at V came to 4 bases and at J to 4 bases, leaving 10 bases not matched to a gene. The CDR3 is 17 amino acids. The CDR3 region is CASSSRDRGPSTGELFF. The CDR3 nucleotides are TGCGCCAGCAGCAGCCGGGACAGGGGTCCGAGCACCGGGGAGCTGTTTTTT. Full variable domain (outside the CDR3, taken from reference TRBV5-1 and TRBJ2-2): KAGVTQTPRYLIKTRGQQVTLSCSPISGHRSVSWYQQTPGQGLQFLFEYFSETQRNKGNFPGRFSGRQFSNSRSEMNVSTLELGDSALYLCASSSRDRGPSTGELFFGEGSRLTVL.

The chain is built from TRBV7-6 and TRBJ2-1, with a weak D call TRBD2 (6 bases). CDR1 is SGHVS and CDR2 is FNYEAQ in the germline V gene. This CDR3 is built from 15 residues. V was trimmed by 1 base and J by 5 bases, leaving 12 bases between them. CDR3 in DNA: TGTGCCAGCAGCTTAGACACGGGACTTAACAATGAGCAGTTCTTC. It codes for CASSLDTGLNNEQFF. The complete variable domain, with remaining parts taken from reference TRBV7-6 and TRBJ2-1, reads GAGVSQSPRYKVTKRGQDVALRCDPISGHVSLYWYRQALGQGPEFLTYFNYEAQQDKSGLPNDRFSAERPEGSISTLTIQRTEQRDSAMYRCASSLDTGLNNEQFFGPGTRLTVL.

The V call is TRBV10-3, the J call TRBJ2-1, with a possible D match to TRBD2 (6 bases). This CDR3 is built from 10 residues. V was clipped by 11 bases and J by 8 bases, with 10 bases between them. Germline CDR1 reads ENHRY; CDR2 reads SYGVKD. CDR3 residues: CAAGFDEQFF. The CDR3, as DNA: TGTGCCGCGGGGTTCGATGAGCAGTTCTTC.

V gene TRBV18 combines with J gene TRBJ2-3, with a possible D match to TRBD2 (5 bases). This CDR3 has 14 residues. Germline CDR1 and CDR2: KGHSH and LQKENI. The V end lost 4 bases, the J end lost 4 bases, and 12 bases lay between the germline ends. This chain's CDR3 is CASSRTSPPDTQYF. DNA for the CDR3: TGTGCCAGCTCACGGACTTCTCCCCCAGATACGCAGTATTTT.

The V gene is TRBV7-2, the J gene TRBJ1-3, with TRBD1 identical over 9 bases. Germline CDR1 reads SGHTA; CDR2 reads FQGNSA. Trimming at V came to 4 bases and at J to 3 bases, leaving 7 bases not matched to a gene. The CDR3 is made up of 16 amino acids. The CDR3 sequence is CASSSTGGPIGNTIYF. For the CDR3, the DNA is TGTGCCAGCAGCTCAACAGGGGGCCCCATTGGAAACACCATATATTTT.

The chain carries TRBV25-1 and TRBJ2-1; D is perhaps TRBD2 (6 bases). The V end lost 3 bases, the J end lost 5 bases, and 17 bases lay between the germline ends. Germline CDR1 is MGHDK and CDR2 is SYGVNS. The CDR3 extends over 16 amino acids. The CDR3 nucleotides are TGTGCCAGCAGTGAGCTGGGACTGGACCGAAACAATGAGCAGTTCTTC. Its protein is CASSELGLDRNNEQFF.

V is TRBV6-1 and J is TRBJ2-5, with TRBD2 matching 12 bases. With 2 bases clipped from V and 4 bases from J, the junction kept 11 bases outside the gene matches. This CDR3 is built from 18 residues. Looked up from germline, CDR1 is MNHNS and CDR2 is SASEGT. CDR3 in amino acids: CASSEIASGGATGETQYF. CDR3 coding DNA: TGTGCCAGCAGTGAAATAGCTAGCGGGGGGGCTACGGGAGAGACCCAGTACTTC.

This chain uses TRBV9 with TRBJ2-7; 7 nucleotides agree with TRBD2. J lost 5 bases, V lost 3 bases, and 11 bases had no gene match. Germline CDR1 and CDR2: SGDLS and YYNGEE. There are 15 residues in the CDR3. This CDR3 is CASSAGPGLNHEQYF. CDR3 in DNA: TGTGCCAGCAGCGCTGGACCGGGACTAAACCACGAGCAGTACTTC.

This chain connects TRBV9 to TRBJ2-3, with TRBD2 matching over 11 bases. There are 16 residues in the CDR3. J lost 4 bases, V lost 2 bases, and 6 bases had no gene match. Per germline, CDR1 SGDLS and CDR2 YYNGEE. The CDR3 DNA is TGTGCCAGCAGCGTTAGCGGGGGGGCCGGGTCAGATACGCAGTATTTT. As protein: CASSVSGGAGSDTQYF.

The genes are TRBV14 and TRBJ2-3; TRBD2 matches at 10 bases. CDR1 and CDR2 from the germline V gene are SGHDN and FVKESK. The ends lost 0 bases at V and 0 bases at J; junction bases unmatched: 9. The CDR3 runs to 19 residues. The CDR3 spells CASSQELAGRLTSTDTQYF. CDR3 nucleotides: TGTGCCAGCAGCCAAGAACTAGCGGGACGACTCACTAGCACAGATACGCAGTATTTT.

The chain carries TRBV6-5 and TRBJ2-6; D is ambiguous. There are 16 residues in the CDR3. Germline loops: CDR1 MNHEY, CDR2 SVGAGI. The V end was cut by 0 bases, the J end by 0 bases, with 6 bases between. CDR3: CASSYSHFSGANVLTF. The CDR3 DNA reads TGTGCCAGCAGTTACTCACATTTCTCTGGGGCCAACGTCCTGACTTTC.

CDR3 protein: CASSQQGGVSDTQYF. DNA for the CDR3: TGCGCCAGCAGCCAACAGGGGGGCGTATCAGATACGCAGTATTTT. The chain has TRBV4-3 and TRBJ2-3; D might be TRBD1 (7 bases). Germline loops: CDR1 LGHNA, CDR2 YSLEER. V was pared by 2 bases and J by 4 bases, with 13 bases between. The CDR3 is 15 residues long.

The chain has TRBV30 and TRBJ1-3, with TRBD1 identical over 9 bases. The germline CDR1 and CDR2 sequences are GTSNPN and SVGIG (reference sequence). The V and J ends lost 0 bases and 4 bases, in that order; junction bases with no gene match: 7. The CDR3 has 16 amino acids. The CDR3 nucleotides are TGTGCCTGGAGTGTACCGACAGGGGGAGAAGGAAACACCATATATTTT. This gives the protein CAWSVPTGGEGNTIYF.

The CDR3 sequence is CASRRDRGTGELFF. For the CDR3, the DNA is TGTGCCAGCAGGAGGGACAGGGGTACCGGGGAGCTGTTTTTT. V is TRBV6-5 and J is TRBJ2-2, with 10 bases fitting TRBD1. This CDR3 has 14 amino acids. V dropped 6 bases and J dropped 5; count of bases not matched to a gene: 3. Germline CDR1 is MNHEY and CDR2 is SVGAGI.

The chain carries TRBV7-9 and TRBJ1-2; D might be TRBD1 (6 bases). The CDR3 spans 15 residues. Germline V gives CDR1 SEHNR, CDR2 FQNEAQ (reference sequence). The germline V and J ends were trimmed by 5 bases and 2 bases, with 15 bases remaining between them. The CDR3 loop is CASSPTRDNNYGYTF. The CDR3 bases are TGTGCCAGCAGCCCCACTCGGGACAACAACTATGGCTACACCTTC.